This T cell receptor beta chain emerged from a study of early T cells in non-severe SARS-CoV-2 infection. Study at large: Bulk RNA isolated from unsorted whole blood underwent sequencing; chains were not paired.

Losses at the gene ends were 1 base for V and 2 bases for J; bases not matched to a gene: 6. The CDR3 sequence is 16 residues long. Germline-derived CDR1 and CDR2 are LGHDT and YNNKEL (reference sequence). Unique molecular identifiers were affixed to single, distinct cDNA molecules. Each CDR3 protein is one row after TCRdb ran MiXCR on the 5' RACE reads. This sample has about 83,000 distinct CDR3 sequences, with less than 11% found just once. Study-level points and caveats: VDJdb matching skewed toward anti-spike CD8 responses, missing private and CD4 specificities.

Of note for this clonotype: The antigen is unknown.

This TCR was sampled from an adult who was a healthcare worker with PCR-confirmed SARS-CoV-2 infection or an uninfected control (not recorded which). The specimen comprised whole blood, sampled at baseline. The V call is TRBV3-1, the J call TRBJ2-7; the match to TRBD1 covers 9 bases. The CDR3 DNA reads TGTGCCAGCAGCCAAGCGTCAAGGACAGGGGCCTACGAGCAGTACTTC. Translation: CASSQASRTGAYEQYF.